These 15 T cell receptor beta chains came from one sample sequenced in a study of PD-1 blockade in classical Hodgkin lymphoma. Time point indicated: newly diagnosed, previously untreated cHL patient sample. Thawed PBMCs were the source of CD4+ T cells, purified by magnetic negative selection. Profiling relied on immunoSEQ multiplex PCR, and the TCRdb table lists in-frame clones only, not all of them. Of more than 30,000 clones listed, about 88% were seen once; the top ten hold roughly 1.2%. The material sequenced was CD4+ T cells from blood. The origin of the receptors is a human donor with classical Hodgkin lymphoma.

The V gene is TRBV28, the J gene TRBJ2-3; D is undetermined. Trimming removed 8 bases at V and 4 bases at J, with 4 bases between. Germline-derived CDR1 and CDR2 are MDHEN and SYDVKM. The CDR3 is 10 amino acids. CDR3 in DNA: TGTGCCAGCGGGGCAGATACGCAGTATTTT. Residues: CASGADTQYF.

The chain recombines TRBV18 with TRBJ2-2, with D uncertain. Germline V gene lookup returns CDR1 KGHSH and CDR2 LQKENI. The ends were cut back, 2 bases at V and 6 bases at J, with 7 bases in the middle. The CDR3 is 13 amino acids. CDR3 sequence (DNA): TGTGCCAGCTCACCAAAGGTAGCCGGGGAGCTGTTTTTT. It is translated as CASSPKVAGELFF. The variable domain in full, completed from reference TRBV18 and TRBJ2-2, reads NAGVMQNPRHLVRRRGQEARLRCSPMKGHSHVYWYRQLPEEGLKFMVYLQKENIIDESGMPKERFSAEFPKEGPSILRIQQVVRGDSAAYFCASSPKVAGELFFGEGSRLTVL.

CDR3 protein: CASKGRSGGEQFF. The CDR3 coding sequence is TGTGCCAGCAAGGGAAGGTCTGGAGGGGAGCAGTTCTTC. The genes are TRBV6-1 and TRBJ2-1; weak D call: TRBD2 (6 bases). This CDR3 has 13 amino acids. V was pared by 7 bases and J by 10 bases, with 17 bases between. Germline-derived CDR1 and CDR2 are MNHNS and SASEGT.

The chain has TRBV5-1 and TRBJ2-1; TRBD2 aligns across 7 bases. CDR1 is SGHRS and CDR2 is YFSETQ in the germline V gene. This CDR3 is built from 16 residues. V trimming: 0 bases; J trimming: 2 bases; junction bases outside the gene matches: 5. The CDR3 region has the DNA TGCGCCAGCAGCTTGGATCAGGGAGGGGCCTACAATGAGCAGTTCTTC. Translation: CASSLDQGGAYNEQFF.

CDR3 coding DNA: TGTGCCAGTAGTCTCCGGTGGGAGGTCCCTAATGAAAAACTGTTTTTT. As protein: CASSLRWEVPNEKLFF. V and J are TRBV19 and TRBJ1-4; no clear D. CDR3 size: 16 residues. In germline, CDR1 is LNHDA, CDR2 SQIVND (reference sequence). V was cut by 5 bases and J by 3 bases, with 16 bases left in between.

V and J are TRBV29-1 and TRBJ1-6; D is possibly TRBD1 (5 bases). The CDR3 sequence is 13 residues long. Germline CDR1 reads SQVTM; CDR2 reads ANQGSEA. V was shortened by 4 bases and J by 7 bases, with 11 bases between the two germline ends. CDR3 in amino acids: CSVAPQGNSPLHF. CDR3 bases: TGCAGCGTTGCGCCTCAGGGAAATTCACCCCTCCACTTT.

V usage is TRBV28 and J usage is TRBJ1-1; D ambiguous. Trimming shortened V by 3 bases and J by 4 bases, and 9 bases separated the two germline ends. There are 13 residues in the CDR3. CDR1 is MDHEN and CDR2 is SYDVKM in the germline V gene. CDR3 DNA sequence: TGTGCCAGCAGTTTGGCTCTGGGCACTGAAGCTTTCTTT. This codes for CASSLALGTEAFF.

V is TRBV6-1 and J is TRBJ1-2; D call uncertain. With 9 bases removed from V and 3 bases from J, the gap between germline ends came to 20 bases. The CDR3 covers 15 residues. The germline V gene has CDR1 MNHNS and CDR2 SASEGT. The chain's CDR3 is CASSRHPNQDYGYTF. The DNA for the CDR3 is TGTGCCAGTTCACGACACCCAAACCAGGACTATGGCTACACCTTC.

The CDR3 nucleotides read TGTGCCAGCAGCTTAACCACGGGGCGGGGCACTGAAGCTTTCTTT. Translated: CASSLTTGRGTEAFF. The chain joins TRBV7-3 to TRBJ1-1, with D perhaps TRBD1 (5 bases). Germline assignment: CDR1 SGHTA and CDR2 FQGTGA. V shed 0 bases and J shed 4 bases, with 12 bases lying between them. The CDR3 contains 15 residues.

V usage is TRBV28 and J usage is TRBJ1-5, with D unclear. The V and J ends lost 5 bases and 9 bases respectively, with 17 bases between them. There are 14 residues in the CDR3. Germline V gives CDR1 MDHEN, CDR2 SYDVKM. CDR3 protein: CASSIGRSIRPQHF. Here the CDR3 DNA reads TGTGCCAGCAGTATTGGACGGAGTATCAGGCCCCAGCATTTT.

The chain recombines TRBV15 with TRBJ2-1; D unresolved. The V end lost 0 bases, the J end lost 9 bases, and 12 bases lay between the germline ends. Germline V gives CDR1 LNHNV, CDR2 YYDKDF (reference sequence). The CDR3 totals 14 residues. This CDR3 is CATSRDLAKSEQFF. The CDR3 coding sequence is TGTGCCACCAGCAGAGATTTGGCCAAGAGTGAGCAGTTCTTC.

V and J are TRBV9 and TRBJ2-3; tentatively, D is TRBD2 (6 bases). V dropped 4 bases and J dropped 2 bases, with 11 bases sitting between them. The CDR3 length is 14 residues. Germline V lookup: CDR1 SGDLS, CDR2 YYNGEE. The chain's CDR3 is CASSWGETTDTQYF. For the CDR3, the DNA is TGTGCCAGCAGCTGGGGGGAGACCACAGATACGCAGTATTTT.

This sequence joins TRBV28 and TRBJ1-2; D is possibly TRBD1 (6 bases). Germline CDR1 MDHEN, CDR2 SYDVKM. V was shortened by 5 bases and J by 0 bases, with 13 bases between the two germline ends. The CDR3 extends over 15 amino acids. The CDR3 DNA follows: TGTGCCAGCAGTGTCCCGACAGGAGCTAACTATGGCTACACCTTC. This translates into CASSVPTGANYGYTF.

V and J are TRBV19 and TRBJ1-5, with 7 bases aligning to TRBD1. Germline trimming cut 5 bases from V and 0 bases from J; bases unmatched to any gene: 10. CDR3 length equals 17 residues. Germline CDR1 reads LNHDA; CDR2 reads SQIVND (reference sequence). DNA of the CDR3: TGTGCCAGTAGTCGGACAGGTCGAAAATATAGCAATCAGCCCCAGCATTTT. Translating it yields CASSRTGRKYSNQPQHF. Using reference TRBV19 and TRBJ1-5 for the parts outside the CDR3, the full variable domain is DGGITQSPKYLFRKEGQNVTLSCEQNLNHDAMYWYRQDPGQGLRLIYYSQIVNDFQKGDIAEGYSVSREKKESFPLTVTSAQKNPTAFYLCASSRTGRKYSNQPQHFGDGTRLSIL.

V gene TRBV6-5 combines with J gene TRBJ1-4; D may be TRBD1 (5 bases). V lost 0 bases and J 6 bases, leaving 11 bases between the germline ends. The CDR3 loop spans 15 amino acids. CDR1 is MNHEY and CDR2 is SVGAGI in the germline V gene. The CDR3 reads CASSYSRDRDEKLFF. CDR3 bases: TGTGCCAGCAGTTACTCGAGGGACCGGGATGAAAAACTGTTTTTT.